This is a list of T cell receptor beta chains from one sample in a study of cytomegalovirus exposure and HLA in healthy donors. Assay: immunoSEQ multiplex PCR; the TCRdb copy retains only in-frame clones and omits some. Among some 150,000 clones listed, 60% to 70% were seen once. The specimen sequenced was PBMCs. The receptors stem from a woman aged 60-75 years in good health and CMV-seropositive. CDR3s include the opening cysteine and the closing phenylalanine or tryptophan. Each record gives: V gene, clone size, J gene, D gene, CDR3 DNA, CDR3 protein. The D gene is left open where the match is weak. Not every row has a clone size; where given, it reads once, few, many or a size class.

TRBV10-3	-	TRBJ1-1	TRBD1	TGTGCCATCAGTGGGACAGGGGTATTGAACACTGAAGCTTTCTTT	CAISGTGVLNTEAFF
TRBV14	-	TRBJ1-4	TRBD1	TGTGCCAGCAGCACACAGGGGGCTGGAGAAAAACTGTTTTTT	CASSTQGAGEKLFF
TRBV18	-	TRBJ1-5	TRBD1	TGTGCCAGCTCACTACCAGGGACAGGGGTATATCCCCAGCATTTT	CASSLPGTGVYPQHF
TRBV6-6	few	TRBJ2-3	-	TGTGCCAGCAGTTACTCTAGGCCGGAGGATACGCAGTATTTT	CASSYSRPEDTQYF
TRBV25-1	-	TRBJ2-1	TRBD1	TGTGCCAGCAGTGACCTGGACAGGGGGCCTTTCGATGAGCAGTTCTTC	CASSDLDRGPFDEQFF
TRBV19	-	TRBJ1-1	-	TGTGCCAGTAGTATAATAGGACAGCGGAACACTGAAGCTTTCTTT	CASSIIGQRNTEAFF
TRBV7-9	-	TRBJ2-1	TRBD2	TGTGCCAGCAGCTTAGGGACTAGCGGGAGCTATGAGCAGTTCTTC	CASSLGTSGSYEQFF
TRBV14	-	TRBJ2-7	-	TGTGCCAGCAGCCAAGATTGGGCTTCGACCTACGAGCAGTACTTC	CASSQDWASTYEQYF
TRBV28	-	TRBJ1-1	-	TGTGCCAGCAGTTTAGGGGCTGTGTACACTGAAGCTTTCTTT	CASSLGAVYTEAFF
TRBV27	-	TRBJ2-7	TRBD1	TGTGCCAGCAGGAGCCGGGACAGGGGGGACGAGCAGTACTTC	CASRSRDRGDEQYF
TRBV18	-	TRBJ2-7	TRBD2	TGTGCCAGCTCCAGACTAGCGGGCCCGTACTACGAGCAGTACTTC	CASSRLAGPYYEQYF
TRBV6-1	-	TRBJ1-2	-	TGTGCCAGCAGTTGGGACTTGCGAGCGGGGGGCTACACCTTC	CASSWDLRAGGYTF
TRBV6-5	-	TRBJ2-7	-	TGTGCCAGCAGCTTGCTTGTCCGGGATCGGGAGCAGTACTTC	CASSLLVRDREQYF
TRBV5-6	-	TRBJ2-7	TRBD2	TGTGCCAGCAGCCCAAGGACTAGCGGGACCTACGAGCAGTACTTC	CASSPRTSGTYEQYF
TRBV7-7	-	TRBJ2-7	TRBD1	TGTGCTAGCAGCTTCATGACCGGGACAGGGACCTACGAGCAGTACTTC	CASSFMTGTGTYEQYF
TRBV2	-	TRBJ1-2	-	TGTGCCAGCAGTGAAACCAGGGTCTATGGCTACACCTTC	CASSETRVYGYTF
TRBV27	-	TRBJ2-2	-	TGTGCCAGCAGTGAAAGGGGTGGCACCGGGGAGCTGTTTTTT	CASSERGGTGELFF
TRBV2	once	TRBJ2-1	-	TGTGCCAGCAGTGGTGGGAGTAGGTACAATGAGCAGTTCTTC	CASSGGSRYNEQFF
TRBV5-6	-	TRBJ2-7	TRBD2	TGTGCCAGCAGCTCTCCCGGGACTAGCGGGAGGGATCGGGGCGAGCAGTACTTC	CASSSPGTSGRDRGEQYF
TRBV6-5	-	TRBJ2-3	TRBD2	TGTGCCAGCAGTAAGGGACTAGCGGACACAGATACGCAGTATTTT	CASSKGLADTDTQYF
TRBV6-5	-	TRBJ2-1	-	TGTGCCAGCAGAAGGGACTTAGCCTACAATGAGCAGTTCTTC	CASRRDLAYNEQFF
TRBV28	-	TRBJ2-1	TRBD2	TGTGCCAGCAGATCTAGCGGGATCCCCTACAATGAGCAGTTCTTC	CASRSSGIPYNEQFF
TRBV5-4	-	TRBJ1-1	TRBD1	TGTGCCAGCAGCCCTGGACAGGGGGCCACTGAAGCTTTCTTT	CASSPGQGATEAFF
TRBV27	once	TRBJ1-1	TRBD1	TGTGCCAGCAGTTTACACGTACCGGGACAGGGGCTGGGTGCTTTCTTT	CASSLHVPGQGLGAFF
TRBV28	few	TRBJ2-5	-	TGTGCCAGCAGTTTACAGGGTTTCCAAGAGACCCAGTACTTC	CASSLQGFQETQYF
TRBV19	-	TRBJ1-4	-	TGTGCCAGTAGTGCACAGCGACAGACAACTAATGAAAAACTGTTTTTT	CASSAQRQTTNEKLFF
TRBV6-5	few	TRBJ2-7	TRBD2	TGTGCCAGCAGACCCCGGACTAGCGGGAGTTACGAGCAGTACTTC	CASRPRTSGSYEQYF
TRBV29-1	-	TRBJ2-3	TRBD2	TGCAGCGTTGTACGGGGCGGGAGGAGCGACACAGATACGCAGTATTTT	CSVVRGGRSDTDTQYF
TRBV15	-	TRBJ2-2	-	TGTGCCACCAGCAGAGATCCAGCGTCGGGCACCGGGGAGCTGTTTTTT	CATSRDPASGTGELFF
TRBV6-4	-	TRBJ1-1	TRBD1	TGTGCCAGCAGACCAAAAGGGACAGGGGGGTCTATTAAGAACACTGAAGCTTTCTTT	CASRPKGTGGSIKNTEAFF
TRBV18	few	TRBJ2-5	-	TGTGCCAGCTCTCGACTAGGGGTTACACAAGAGACCCAGTACTTC	CASSRLGVTQETQYF
TRBV6-1	-	TRBJ2-5	TRBD2	TGTGCCAGCAGTGATTCCCTTAGGACTAGCGGAGCCCCCCGAGAGATGCCCCAGTACTTC	CASSDSLRTSGAPREMPQYF
TRBV2	-	TRBJ2-6	-	TGTGCCAGCTCCCTTGCTGGGGCCAACGTCCTGACTTTC	CASSLAGANVLTF
TRBV4-1	-	TRBJ1-4	TRBD1	TGCGCCAGCAGCGACAGGGCTGAAAAACTGTTTTTT	CASSDRAEKLFF
TRBV9	-	TRBJ2-7	-	TGTGCCAGCAGCGTAGCACCGGGAGACTCCTACGAGCAGTACTTC	CASSVAPGDSYEQYF
TRBV5-8	-	TRBJ2-2	TRBD2	TGTGCCAGCAGCTTCGGGGGGACGAACACCGGGGAGCTGTTTTTT	CASSFGGTNTGELFF
TRBV27	-	TRBJ2-2	-	TGTGCCAGCAGTTTAACGGGGTCCGGGGAGCTGTTTTTT	CASSLTGSGELFF
TRBV5-1	-	TRBJ2-3	TRBD2	TGCGCCAGCAGCTTGGGGGGACTAACTAGCACAGATACGCAGTATTTT	CASSLGGLTSTDTQYF
TRBV7-2	-	TRBJ2-2	-	TGTGCCAGCAGCCCGAGAGAAGGTCAGAAAGGCGGGACCGGGGAGCTGTTTTTT	CASSPREGQKGGTGELFF
TRBV28	-	TRBJ2-1	TRBD2	TGTGCCAGCAGTTTTATCACTAGCGGGAGAATCGGGGAGCAGTTCTTC	CASSFITSGRIGEQFF
TRBV6-5	-	TRBJ1-2	TRBD1	TGTGCCAGCAGTGCGACAGGGGGTGATGGCTACACCTTC	CASSATGGDGYTF